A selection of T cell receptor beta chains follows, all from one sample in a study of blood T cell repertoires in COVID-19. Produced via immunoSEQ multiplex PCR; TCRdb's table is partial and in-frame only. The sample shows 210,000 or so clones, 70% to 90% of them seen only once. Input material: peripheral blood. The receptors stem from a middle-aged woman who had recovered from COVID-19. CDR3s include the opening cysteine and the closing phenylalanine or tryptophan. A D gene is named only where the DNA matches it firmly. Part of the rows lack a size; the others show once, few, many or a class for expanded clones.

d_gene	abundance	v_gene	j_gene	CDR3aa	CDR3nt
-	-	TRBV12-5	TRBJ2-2	CASGSNTGELFF	TGTGCTAGTGGTTCTAACACCGGGGAGCTGTTTTTT
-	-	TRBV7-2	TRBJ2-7	CASSIRDRITSGTPFEQYF	TGTGCCAGCAGCATCCGGGACAGGATAACGAGCGGGACCCCTTTCGAGCAGTACTTC
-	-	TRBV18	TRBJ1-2	CASSPGTVNYGYTF	TGTGCCAGCTCACCCGGAACAGTTAACTATGGCTACACCTTC
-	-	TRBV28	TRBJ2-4	CASSLSLPLGSINIQYF	TGTGCCAGCAGTTTATCTCTCCCTCTCGGGTCTATTAACATTCAGTACTTC
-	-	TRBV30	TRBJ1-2	CAWISRNNGYTF	TGTGCCTGGATTTCGAGGAACAATGGCTACACCTTC
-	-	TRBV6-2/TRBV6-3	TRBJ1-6	CASSLRTAWNSPLHF	TGTGCCAGCAGTTTGCGGACAGCTTGGAATTCACCCCTCCACTTT
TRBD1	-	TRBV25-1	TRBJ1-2	CASSPQGAEGYTF	TGTGCCAGCAGTCCACAGGGGGCAGAGGGCTACACCTTC
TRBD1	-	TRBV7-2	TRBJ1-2	CASSLGDTGASGYTF	TGTGCCAGCAGCTTAGGAGATACAGGGGCATCGGGCTACACCTTC
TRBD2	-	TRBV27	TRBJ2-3	CASSLAGGPGDTQYF	TGTGCCAGCAGTTTAGCGGGAGGGCCGGGAGATACGCAGTATTTT
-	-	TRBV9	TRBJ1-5	CASSEEGAGTQHF	TGTGCCAGCAGCGAGGAGGGCGCGGGGACCCAGCATTTT
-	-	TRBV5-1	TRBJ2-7	CASSLVAGGRRYEQYF	TGCGCCAGCAGCTTGGTCGCGGGTGGGAGGCGCTACGAGCAGTACTTC
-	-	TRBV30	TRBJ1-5	CAWSRTASNQPQHF	TGTGCCTGGAGTCGGACAGCTAGCAATCAGCCCCAGCATTTT
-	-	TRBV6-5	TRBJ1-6	CASNSGVGSPLHF	TGTGCCAGCAACTCCGGGGTAGGATCACCCCTCCACTTT
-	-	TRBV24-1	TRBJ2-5	CATSDSRGPGETQYF	TGTGCCACCAGTGATTCGCGGGGGCCGGGAGAGACCCAGTACTTC
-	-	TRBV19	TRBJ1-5	CASSIYGQPQHF	TGTGCCAGTAGTATTTACGGTCAGCCCCAGCATTTT
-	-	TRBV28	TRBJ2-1	CASSPTGRGGHNEQFF	TGTGCCAGCAGCCCTACAGGGAGGGGGGGACACAATGAGCAGTTCTTC
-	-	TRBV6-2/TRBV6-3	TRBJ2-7	CASSWRLESYEQYF	TGTGCCAGCAGTTGGAGACTAGAATCCTACGAGCAGTACTTC
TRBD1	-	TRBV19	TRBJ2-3	CASRKTGGWTDTQYF	TGTGCCAGTAGGAAGACAGGGGGCTGGACAGATACGCAGTATTTT
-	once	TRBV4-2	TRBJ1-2	CASSQVGDGYTF	TGTGCCAGCAGCCAAGTAGGAGATGGCTACACCTTC
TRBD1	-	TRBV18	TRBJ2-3	CASSPPVGTGAPDTQYF	TGTGCCAGCTCACCACCGGTGGGGACAGGAGCGCCAGATACGCAGTATTTT
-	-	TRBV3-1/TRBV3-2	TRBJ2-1	CASSQEHPGLVGAYNEQFF	TGTGCCAGCAGCCAAGAACATCCAGGGTTGGTTGGGGCCTACAATGAGCAGTTCTTC
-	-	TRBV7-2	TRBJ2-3	CASRTGESLTSTDTQYF	TGTGCCAGCAGGACTGGTGAATCGTTGACTAGCACAGATACGCAGTATTTT
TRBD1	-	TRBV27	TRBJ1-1	CASSPYGISRGEFMNTEAFF	TGTGCCAGCAGTCCATACGGGATATCCAGGGGGGAATTCATGAACACTGAAGCTTTCTTT
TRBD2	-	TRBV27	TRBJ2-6	CASSDVRGRGVPTGANVLTF	TGTGCCAGCAGTGACGTAAGGGGTCGGGGGGTCCCCACTGGGGCCAACGTCCTGACTTTC
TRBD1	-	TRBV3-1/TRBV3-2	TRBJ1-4	CASSQRQGATTNEKLFF	TGTGCCAGCAGCCAAAGGCAGGGGGCGACAACTAATGAAAAACTGTTTTTT
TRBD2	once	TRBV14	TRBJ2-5	CASSLAGGETQYF	TGTGCCAGCAGCCTAGCGGGAGGAGAGACCCAGTACTTC
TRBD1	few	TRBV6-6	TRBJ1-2	CASSRRGQGSAGYTF	TGTGCCAGCAGTCGAAGGGGACAGGGGTCCGCTGGCTACACCTTC
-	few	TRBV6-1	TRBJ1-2	CASSEAGGGYGYTF	TGTGCCAGCAGTGAAGCCGGGGGTGGCTATGGCTACACCTTC
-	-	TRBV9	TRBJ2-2	CASSAGVHGELFF	TGTGCCAGCAGCGCCGGGGTTCACGGGGAGCTGTTTTTT
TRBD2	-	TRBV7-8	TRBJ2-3	CASSLVGAGVPTDTQYF	TGTGCCAGCAGCTTAGTAGGGGCGGGAGTCCCAACAGATACGCAGTATTTT
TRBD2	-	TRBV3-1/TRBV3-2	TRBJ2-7	CASSRGLAGPYEQYF	TGTGCCAGCAGTCGGGGACTAGCGGGCCCCTACGAGCAGTACTTC
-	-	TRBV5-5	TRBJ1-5	CASSLGFILSNQPQHF	TGTGCCAGCAGCTTGGGGTTCATACTGAGCAATCAGCCCCAGCATTTT
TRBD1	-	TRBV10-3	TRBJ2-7	CAISARQGYEQYF	TGTGCCATCAGTGCACGACAGGGCTACGAGCAGTACTTC